Presented here are 25 T cell receptor beta chains from one specimen sequenced in a study of blood T cell repertoires in COVID-19. Profiled with immunoSEQ multiplex PCR; TCRdb holds only in-frame clones, not every one. The sample gives 110,000 to 150,000 clones, over 80% of which show up once; 10% to 12% is in the top ten. Material for sequencing was PBMCs or T cells enriched from blood (not recorded which). These receptors were collected from a man aged 55 to 70 who had recovered from COVID-19.

This sequence joins TRBV6-6 and TRBJ2-1; TRBD2 agrees at 11 bases. The CDR3 runs 16 residues. Germline V CDR1 and CDR2: MNHNY, SVGAGI (reference sequence). V lost 4 bases, J lost 9 bases, and 11 bases stayed unmatched. CDR3 protein: CASSFLASGGRIEQFF. The DNA for the CDR3 is TGTGCCAGCAGTTTTCTGGCTAGCGGGGGGAGGATTGAGCAGTTCTTC.

This clone was picked up one time. The chain employs TRBV25-1 and TRBJ1-4, with 9 bases identical to TRBD1. J was trimmed by 8 bases and V by 3 bases; bases with no gene match: 7. The CDR3 is made up of 15 amino acids. Germline V gene data show CDR1 as MGHDK and CDR2 as SYGVNS. The chain's CDR3 is CASSDPGQGWEKLFF. The CDR3 DNA is TGTGCCAGCAGTGACCCGGGACAGGGATGGGAAAAACTGTTTTTT.

The chain has TRBV28 and TRBJ2-1, with D perhaps matching TRBD2 (6 bases). Germline lookup yields CDR1 MDHEN and CDR2 SYDVKM. Trimming removed 3 bases from V and 7 bases from J, with 19 bases in between. The CDR3 contains 16 residues. CDR3 sequence: CASSLGRERLGNEQFF. CDR3 DNA: TGTGCCAGCAGTTTGGGCAGGGAAAGACTAGGTAATGAGCAGTTCTTC.

This clone was detected a few times. V and J are TRBV10-1 and TRBJ2-7; D might be TRBD1 (6 bases). Germline-derived CDR1 and CDR2 are WNHNN and SYGVQD (reference sequence). This CDR3 has 13 residues. V dropped 5 bases and J dropped 8 bases, with 16 bases sitting between them. The CDR3 coding sequence is TGCGCCAGCAGTAACAACCGGGACATCAAGCAGTACTTC. Residues: CASSNNRDIKQYF.

The chain joins TRBV5-4 to TRBJ2-2, with a possible D match to TRBD1 (6 bases). This CDR3 has 16 amino acids. Trimming removed 4 bases from V and 2 bases from J, with 15 bases in between. From germline, CDR1 is SGHNT and CDR2 YYREEE (reference sequence). The CDR3, as DNA: TGTGCCAGCAGCCTGGTTAGGGGGATTAACACCGGGGAGCTGTTTTTT. Its translation: CASSLVRGINTGELFF.

DNA for the CDR3: TGTGCCAGCAGCCCCCATAGTACGGGTACGCAGTATTTT. As protein: CASSPHSTGTQYF. The chain joins TRBV2 to TRBJ2-3; D is uncertain. This CDR3 comprises 13 residues. With 6 bases removed from V and 8 bases from J, the gap between germline ends came to 15 bases. The germline gives CDR1 SNHLY, CDR2 FYNNEI.

This chain connects TRBV3-1 (or the pseudogene TRBV3-2) to TRBJ2-2; the match to TRBD2 covers 7 bases. The germline V gene has CDR1 LGHDT and CDR2 YNNKEL (reference sequence). The CDR3 is 15 amino acids. Unmatched junction bases numbered 5, after V lost 3 bases and J lost 4 bases. CDR3 DNA: TGTGCCAGCAGCCAGGGAGGGTCGGGCACCGGGGAGCTGTTTTTT. The encoded protein is CASSQGGSGTGELFF.

The chain carries TRBV28 and TRBJ2-1; no clear D gene. This CDR3 is built from 12 residues. CDR1 and CDR2 from the germline V gene are MDHEN and SYDVKM. Between the trimmed V and J ends, which lost 5 bases and 8 bases, there was a span of 10 bases. The CDR3 nucleotides read TGTGCCAGCAGTGAGAATTCGGATGAGCAGTTCTTC. Residues: CASSENSDEQFF.

The V gene is TRBV27, the J gene TRBJ1-3; 11 bases match TRBD1. Germline V lookup: CDR1 MNHEY, CDR2 SMNVEV (reference sequence). The CDR3 extends over 16 amino acids. The V gene end was trimmed by 5 bases and the J gene end by 4 bases; junction bases not matched to a gene: 7. The DNA of the CDR3 is TGTGCCAGCAGTCCAAGGACAGGGGGCGCGGGAAACACCATATATTTT. Amino acid sequence: CASSPRTGGAGNTIYF.

The rearrangement joins TRBV6-5 to TRBJ2-7; tentative D call: TRBD1 (6 bases). V lost 0 bases and J lost 9, with 12 bases in between. Germline CDR1 MNHEY, CDR2 SVGAGI. The CDR3 is 13 amino acids. CDR3 DNA: TGTGCCAGCAGTTACTCGACAGGACAACCGCAGTACTTC. Translating it yields CASSYSTGQPQYF.

This chain uses TRBV19 with TRBJ1-4, with 7 nucleotides matching TRBD1. CDR3 size: 17 residues. V gave up 0 bases and J gave up 3 bases; unmatched junction bases: 7. From germline, CDR1 is LNHDA and CDR2 SQIVND (reference sequence). The CDR3 region is CASSIDDRVRPNEKLFF. The CDR3 DNA is TGTGCCAGTAGTATAGACGACAGGGTTCGGCCTAATGAAAAACTGTTTTTT.

This rearrangement joins TRBV27 to TRBJ2-2; the match to TRBD1 covers 10 bases. J was trimmed by 3 bases and V by 5 bases; bases with no gene match: 9. This CDR3 is 17 amino acids long. Germline lookup yields CDR1 MNHEY and CDR2 SMNVEV (reference sequence). The CDR3 spells CASSNRDRGSDTGELFF. CDR3 coding DNA: TGTGCCAGCAGTAACCGGGACAGGGGTTCGGACACCGGGGAGCTGTTTTTT.

This clone showed up just a few times. The same CDR3 also results from other DNA sequences found in this sample. The chain couples TRBV30 to TRBJ1-5; D is unresolved. Trimming left V 2 bases short and J 2 bases short, with 7 bases between. CDR3 length equals 13 residues. Germline CDR1 reads GTSNPN; CDR2 reads SVGIG (reference sequence). The CDR3 DNA is TGTGCCTGGAGTAGCGGGGGCAATCAGCCCCAGCATTTT. It yields the protein CAWSSGGNQPQHF.

The J gene is TRBJ2-7, the V gene TRBV11-2; maybe TRBD1 (5 bases). The CDR3 has 16 amino acids. V dropped 2 bases and J dropped 0 bases, with 14 bases sitting between them. Germline-derived CDR1 and CDR2 are SGHAT and FQNNGV. CDR3 DNA sequence: TGTGCCAGCAGCTTACGGTCAGGGCCATTCTCCTACGAGCAGTACTTC. This sequence encodes CASSLRSGPFSYEQYF.

The V and J genes are TRBV28 and TRBJ2-6, with 7 bases identical to TRBD1. From germline, CDR1 is MDHEN and CDR2 SYDVKM. Unmatched junction bases numbered 14, after V lost 9 bases and J lost 0 bases. This CDR3 region has 18 residues. The CDR3 DNA follows: TGTGCCAGTCGAAGCCGGGGACAGTTTAGCTCTGGGGCCAACGTCCTGACTTTC. It encodes CASRSRGQFSSGANVLTF.

The chain uses TRBV5-4 and TRBJ1-1; no reliable D call. The germline V gene encodes CDR1 SGHNT and CDR2 YYREEE (reference sequence). CDR3 length equals 13 residues. V shed 0 bases and J shed 10 bases, with 13 bases lying between them. The CDR3 bases are TGTGCCAGCAGCTTGGGCGGGTTATTTACAGCTTTCTTT. Its translation is CASSLGGLFTAFF. The full variable domain, with the rest looked up from reference TRBV5-4 and TRBJ1-1, is ETGVTQSPTHLIKTRGQQVTLRCSSQSGHNTVSWYQQALGQGPQFIFQYYREEENGRGNFPPRFSGLQFPNYSSELNVNALELDDSALYLCASSLGGLFTAFFGQGTRLTVV.

The gene calls are TRBV7-9 and TRBJ2-3, with D possibly TRBD2 on 5 matching bases. The length of the CDR3 is 17 residues. V was shortened by 5 bases and J by 2 bases, with 20 bases between the two germline ends. From germline, CDR1 is SEHNR and CDR2 FQNEAQ (reference sequence). CDR3 DNA sequence: TGTGCCAGCAGCACGCCTGAGGGAACCGCTCCCACAGATACGCAGTATTTT. This gives the protein CASSTPEGTAPTDTQYF.

This clone was observed a few times. CDR3 region: CASSSEYSNPGELFF. CDR3 DNA: TGCGCCAGCAGCTCGGAATACAGTAACCCCGGGGAGCTGTTTTTT. The chain has TRBV5-1 and TRBJ2-2, with D uncertain. V lost 3 bases, J lost 6 bases, and 15 bases lay in between. This CDR3 spans 15 amino acids. The germline CDR1 and CDR2 sequences are SGHRS and YFSETQ.

The rearrangement joins TRBV7-9 to TRBJ2-3; TRBD1 agrees at 8 bases. The ends lost 5 bases at V and 5 bases at J; junction bases unmatched: 6. The CDR3 is 14 residues long. Germline CDR1 is SEHNR and CDR2 is FQNEAQ (reference sequence). CDR3 sequence (DNA): TGTGCCAGCAGCCCCCAGGGGGCAGGAGATACGCAGTATTTT. Amino acid sequence: CASSPQGAGDTQYF. Full variable domain (outside the CDR3, taken from reference TRBV7-9 and TRBJ2-3): DTGVSQNPRHKITKRGQNVTFRCDPISEHNRLYWYRQTLGQGPEFLTYFQNEAQLEKSRLLSDRFSAERPKGSFSTLEIQRTEQGDSAMYLCASSPQGAGDTQYFGPGTRLTVL.

This clone was seen a handful of times. This rearrangement joins TRBV6-5 to TRBJ1-1; D ambiguous. Germline loops: CDR1 MNHEY, CDR2 SVGAGI. The CDR3 is 13 residues long. The V end lost 0 bases, the J end lost 11 bases, and 13 bases lay between the germline ends. In DNA, the CDR3 is TGTGCCAGCAGTTACTCGAGGATCTCGGAGGCTTTCTTT. Translated: CASSYSRISEAFF.

V and J are TRBV2 and TRBJ2-3; 11 nucleotides match TRBD2. The CDR3 covers 15 residues. With 6 bases clipped from V and 6 bases from J, the junction kept 8 bases outside the gene matches. Germline lookup yields CDR1 SNHLY and CDR2 FYNNEI. The CDR3 sequence: CASRATSGRVDTQYF. CDR3 DNA sequence: TGTGCCAGCAGGGCAACTAGCGGGAGAGTCGATACGCAGTATTTT.

This clone has only one observation. The chain couples TRBV19 to TRBJ1-2; perhaps TRBD1 as D (6 bases). This CDR3 region has 14 residues. CDR1 LNHDA and CDR2 SQIVND come from the germline V gene (reference sequence). Trimming took 5 bases from V and 6 from J, leaving 16 bases between them. The CDR3 DNA follows: TGTGCCAGTAGTCCGAGGGGGGGTTGGGATGGCTACACCTTC. Protein sequence: CASSPRGGWDGYTF.

The V gene is TRBV5-4, the J gene TRBJ2-2; no firm D call. CDR1 and CDR2 from the germline V gene are SGHNT and YYREEE (reference sequence). The CDR3 length is 15 residues. Trimming stripped 0 bases from V and 2 bases from J, with 8 bases between. The CDR3 is CASSLGADNTGELFF. Written as DNA, the CDR3 is TGTGCCAGCAGCTTGGGGGCCGACAACACCGGGGAGCTGTTTTTT.

The chain has TRBV9 and TRBJ2-5; tentative D call: TRBD1 (5 bases). CDR1 SGDLS and CDR2 YYNGEE come from the germline V gene. This CDR3 is 14 amino acids long. Trimming removed 0 bases at V and 4 bases at J, with 10 bases between. In DNA, the CDR3 is TGTGCCAGCAGCGTAGCTACGACAGCAGAGACCCAGTACTTC. It yields the protein CASSVATTAETQYF.

This chain joins TRBV4-1 and TRBJ1-4; D is unresolved. Germline assignment: CDR1 MGHRA and CDR2 YSYEKL. The CDR3 sequence is 13 residues long. The ends were cut back, 1 base at V and 5 bases at J, with 5 bases in the middle. DNA for the CDR3: TGCGCCAGCAGCCAAGTCGGGAATGAAAAACTGTTTTTT. This translates into CASSQVGNEKLFF.